The rows below give T cell receptor beta chains drawn from one sample of a study of blood T cell repertoires in COVID-19. Generated by immunoSEQ multiplex PCR, the TCRdb table keeps only in-frame clones and is missing some. The data hold approximately 170,000 clones, with 80% to 90% observed a single time. The sequenced sample was peripheral blood. The receptors originated from a woman in her 70s with COVID-19, enrolled during active disease. CDR3s include the opening cysteine and the closing phenylalanine or tryptophan. The D gene is left open where the match is weak. Clone sizes are given selectively: once, few, many, or a class where the clone is expanded.

j_call	v_call	d_call	clone_size	cdr3_aa	cdr3_nt
TRBJ1-5	TRBV28	TRBD1	.	CASTTGTGDPQPQHF	TGCGCCAGCACCACAGGGACAGGGGATCCTCAGCCCCAGCATTTT
TRBJ1-2	TRBV25-1	.	.	CASKGGGRTNYGYTF	TGTGCCAGCAAGGGAGGGGGTAGAACTAACTATGGCTACACCTTC
TRBJ1-4	TRBV9	TRBD1	.	CASSQGTALDSVGEKLFF	TGTGCCAGCAGCCAGGGGACAGCATTAGATTCTGTGGGGGAAAAACTGTTTTTT
TRBJ2-3	TRBV3-1/TRBV3-2	.	.	CASSQEVQGFGTDTQYF	TGTGCCAGCAGCCAAGAAGTACAGGGTTTCGGCACAGATACGCAGTATTTT
TRBJ1-2	TRBV11-3	.	.	CASSLVGRHLF	TGTGCCAGCAGCTTAGTAGGAAGACACCTCTTC
TRBJ2-6	TRBV27	.	.	CASSLSGPYSGANVLTF	TGTGCCAGCAGTTTAAGTGGGCCCTACTCTGGGGCCAACGTCCTGACTTTC
TRBJ1-3	TRBV11-2	TRBD1	few	CASSFRTGAGNTIYF	TGTGCCAGCAGCTTTAGGACAGGGGCAGGAAACACCATATATTTT
TRBJ1-1	TRBV5-1	TRBD1	.	CASSLTGGAEAFF	TGCGCCAGCAGCTTGACAGGGGGCGCTGAAGCTTTCTTT
TRBJ1-1	TRBV5-1	.	.	CASSVPIANTEAFF	TGCGCCAGCAGCGTCCCTATTGCGAACACTGAAGCTTTCTTT
TRBJ1-2	TRBV5-6	TRBD1	.	CASSLEGQGARGYTF	TGTGCCAGCAGCTTGGAGGGACAGGGGGCGCGTGGCTACACCTTC
TRBJ2-7	TRBV5-1	.	.	CASSLDFAAIYEQYF	TGCGCCAGCAGCTTGGATTTTGCGGCAATCTACGAGCAGTACTTC
TRBJ1-4	TRBV24-1	TRBD1	.	CATSESTGGYEKLFF	TGTGCCACCAGTGAATCGACAGGGGGCTATGAAAAACTGTTTTTT
TRBJ1-3	TRBV9	.	.	CASSPTTSAGNTIYF	TGTGCCAGCAGCCCAACGACAAGTGCTGGAAACACCATATATTTT
TRBJ1-2	TRBV5-1	.	.	CASSRGEAAFYGYTF	TGCGCCAGCAGCCGGGGGGAGGCAGCTTTCTATGGCTACACCTTC
TRBJ2-7	TRBV5-4	.	few	CASSLGVSYEQYF	TGTGCCAGCAGCTTAGGGGTCTCCTACGAGCAGTACTTC
TRBJ2-1	TRBV7-2	.	.	CASSLGYHEQFF	TGTGCCAGCAGCTTAGGTTATCATGAGCAGTTCTTC
TRBJ1-2	TRBV5-1	.	.	CASSFRDSGYTF	TGCGCCAGCAGCTTCAGGGATAGTGGCTACACCTTC
TRBJ2-2	TRBV10-1	TRBD1	.	CASSETGGLRELFF	TGCGCCAGCAGTGAAACAGGGGGCTTGAGGGAGCTGTTTTTT
TRBJ2-3	TRBV4-2	.	.	CASSQVGQSTDTQYF	TGTGCCAGCAGCCAAGTGGGCCAAAGCACAGATACGCAGTATTTT
TRBJ1-1	TRBV5-1	.	.	CASSLVFGGTPMNTEAFF	TGCGCCAGCAGCTTGGTTTTCGGGGGGACCCCAATGAACACTGAAGCTTTCTTT
TRBJ2-5	TRBV15	.	.	CATSRARLETQYF	TGTGCCACCAGCAGAGCCCGGTTGGAGACCCAGTACTTC
TRBJ2-1	TRBV7-3	TRBD2	.	CASSPSGGASNEQFF	TGTGCCAGCAGCCCTAGCGGGGGGGCCAGCAATGAGCAGTTCTTC
TRBJ2-7	TRBV28	.	.	CASSFFLRSYEQYF	TGTGCCAGCAGTTTCTTCCTACGATCCTACGAGCAGTACTTC
TRBJ2-7	TRBV4-2	.	.	CASSANIGSYEQYF	TGTGCCAGCAGCGCCAATATAGGGAGCTACGAGCAGTACTTC
TRBJ2-4	TRBV10-3	TRBD1	.	CAISEVQGGIQYF	TGTGCCATCAGTGAGGTACAGGGGGGCATTCAGTACTTC
TRBJ2-7	TRBV27	TRBD2	few	CASSFRLAGDGSSYEQYF	TGTGCCAGCAGTTTTCGCCTAGCGGGAGATGGGAGCTCCTACGAGCAGTACTTC
TRBJ2-1	TRBV6-5	TRBD2	.	CASSRLAGGGNEQFF	TGTGCCAGCAGCCGTCTAGCGGGAGGGGGTAATGAGCAGTTCTTC
TRBJ2-7	TRBV19	.	.	CASSTWTGSHEQYF	TGTGCCAGTAGTACGTGGACGGGATCCCACGAGCAGTACTTC
TRBJ2-7	TRBV30	.	.	CAWKRTLAYEQYF	TGTGCCTGGAAGAGGACTCTCGCCTACGAGCAGTACTTC
TRBJ2-2	TRBV19	.	.	CASSIDRGTGELFF	TGTGCCAGTAGTATAGATAGGGGGACCGGGGAGCTGTTTTTT
TRBJ1-4	TRBV4-1	.	.	CASSQDGLQVFSEKLFF	TGCGCCAGCAGCCAAGATGGCCTTCAGGTCTTCAGCGAAAAACTGTTTTTT
TRBJ2-2	TRBV2	TRBD2	once	CASSSVVAGNGAGELFF	TGTGCCAGCAGTTCCGTGGTAGCGGGGAATGGTGCCGGGGAGCTGTTTTTT
TRBJ1-1	TRBV4-1	.	.	CASSHPAGGARPEAFF	TGCGCCAGCAGCCACCCCGCCGGGGGGGCGCGCCCTGAAGCTTTCTTT
TRBJ1-5	TRBV7-8	.	few	CASSLALQPQHF	TGTGCCAGCAGCTTAGCACTTCAGCCCCAGCATTTT
TRBJ1-2	TRBV5-1	.	.	CASSLVGGGYTF	TGCGCCAGCAGCTTGGTGGGGGGAGGCTACACCTTC
TRBJ2-1	TRBV28	TRBD1	.	CASSLRTGRRDEQFF	TGTGCCAGCAGTCTGAGGACAGGGAGGAGGGATGAGCAGTTCTTC
TRBJ1-2	TRBV9	TRBD1	.	CASSPSRGRVYGYTF	TGTGCCAGCAGCCCATCTAGGGGGCGCGTCTATGGCTACACCTTC
TRBJ2-2	TRBV2	.	.	CASSVVQSGELFF	TGTGCCAGCAGTGTGGTCCAGTCCGGGGAGCTGTTTTTT
TRBJ2-1	TRBV5-1	TRBD2	.	CASSFMGLAAGEQFF	TGCGCCAGCAGCTTTATGGGACTAGCGGCCGGCGAGCAGTTCTTC
TRBJ2-5	TRBV30	TRBD2	.	CAWGILKPSGRYQETQYF	TGTGCCTGGGGAATCCTTAAACCTAGCGGGAGGTACCAAGAGACCCAGTACTTC
TRBJ2-1	TRBV12-5	TRBD2	.	CASGFTTSGGAYEQFF	TGTGCTAGTGGTTTCACTACTAGCGGGGGGGCCTATGAGCAGTTCTTC
TRBJ2-3	TRBV10-3	TRBD2	.	CAISEGPSGGVPDTQYF	TGTGCCATCAGTGAGGGGCCTAGCGGGGGGGTCCCTGATACGCAGTATTTT
TRBJ1-3	TRBV29-1	.	.	CSVIDRLTGNTIYF	TGCAGCGTTATTGACAGACTGACTGGAAACACCATATATTTT
TRBJ2-7	TRBV7-9	.	.	CASSLMLANEQYF	TGTGCCAGCAGCTTAATGTTAGCGAACGAGCAGTACTTC
TRBJ1-2	TRBV18	.	few	CASSPLYMADYGYTF	TGTGCCAGCTCACCATTGTACATGGCCGACTATGGCTACACCTTC
TRBJ2-3	TRBV5-4	TRBD1	.	CASSWKGQLGNTQYF	TGTGCCAGCAGCTGGAAGGGACAGCTTGGGAATACGCAGTATTTT
TRBJ1-6	TRBV28	.	once	CASSFGGHNSPLHF	TGTGCCAGCAGTTTCGGCGGTCATAATTCACCCCTCCACTTT
TRBJ1-6	TRBV10-1	.	few	CAIPLRPQGSSYNSPLHF	TGCGCCATTCCCCTACGACCACAGGGCAGCTCCTATAATTCACCCCTCCACTTT
TRBJ2-5	TRBV20-1	TRBD2	.	CSASDASGAGTQYF	TGCAGTGCTAGTGACGCTAGCGGTGCGGGGACCCAGTACTTC
TRBJ2-1	TRBV24-1	TRBD1	.	CATSAQGVNEQFF	TGTGCCACCAGCGCCCAGGGGGTGAATGAGCAGTTCTTC
TRBJ1-2	TRBV3-1/TRBV3-2	.	.	CASSQEQGTHGYTF	TGTGCCAGCAGCCAGGAACAGGGAACCCATGGCTACACCTTC
TRBJ1-6	TRBV24-1	.	.	CATSAKGGSPLHF	TGTGCCACCAGTGCCAAGGGAGGATCACCCCTCCACTTT
TRBJ1-3	TRBV9	.	few	CASSLYGGSGNTIYF	TGTGCCAGCAGCTTGTACGGGGGTTCAGGAAACACCATATATTTT
TRBJ1-3	TRBV28	.	.	CASSWSIGQKNTIYF	TGTGCCAGCAGTTGGTCGATCGGACAGAAAAACACCATATATTTT
TRBJ1-1	TRBV5-1	TRBD1	.	CASSNPDRTGGIRGTEAFF	TGCGCCAGCAGCAACCCAGATAGGACAGGGGGCATCAGGGGCACTGAAGCTTTCTTT
TRBJ1-2	TRBV30	.	.	CAWSFPRGGSGLGYTF	TGTGCCTGGAGTTTCCCGCGCGGGGGGAGTGGACTTGGCTACACCTTC